Each of the 8 T cell receptor beta chains below was sequenced from the same sample in a study of patients and donors after allogeneic stem cell transplantation. TCRdb re-called the RT-PCR reads through MiXCR, storing one row per CDR3 protein. The table includes approximately 220,000 distinct CDR3 sequences, around two fifths detected once. The sample consisted of blood, either unsorted or a sorted T cell fraction (not recorded which). The receptors originated from a human donor who was either an allogeneic HSCT recipient or a stem cell or donor lymphocyte infusion donor (not recorded which). It is not recorded whose cells these are; they may come from a transplant donor.

The J gene is TRBJ2-2, the V gene TRBV15, with D possibly matching TRBD1 (7 bases). With 0 bases removed from V and 6 bases from J, the gap between germline ends came to 17 bases. This CDR3 comprises 17 residues. From germline, CDR1 is LNHNV and CDR2 YYDKDF (reference sequence). The CDR3 sequence: CATSRDHRGGLAGELFF. Written as DNA, the CDR3 is TGTGCCACCAGCAGAGATCACAGGGGAGGTCTAGCCGGGGAGCTGTTTTTT.

This clonotype appeared once. This sequence joins TRBV5-1 and TRBJ1-6, with a tentative D call TRBD1 (6 bases). The CDR3 is 17 residues long. Germline V CDR1 and CDR2: SGHRS, YFSETQ. Trimming removed 0 bases from V and 5 bases from J, with 15 bases in between. This CDR3 is CASSLDPPGQDNSPLHF. The CDR3 DNA follows: TGCGCCAGCAGCTTGGACCCCCCGGGACAAGATAATTCACCCCTCCACTTT.

This chain joins TRBV6-2 or TRBV6-3 and TRBJ1-5, with no clear D. Germline CDR1 is MNHEY and CDR2 is SVGEGT. This CDR3 is 14 amino acids long. The V and J ends lost 6 bases and 5 bases respectively, with 14 bases between them. CDR3 protein: CASRRLVGHQPQHF. CDR3 in DNA: TGTGCCAGCAGACGCCTCGTAGGGCATCAGCCCCAGCATTTT.

The chain has TRBV18 and TRBJ1-3; TRBD1 might be the D (5 bases). The CDR3 is 14 residues long. The ends were cut back, 3 bases at V and 4 bases at J, with 10 bases in the middle. Germline V gene lookup returns CDR1 KGHSH and CDR2 LQKENI. Here the CDR3 DNA reads TGTGCCAGCTCACCGGCAGGGAGAGGAAACACCATATATTTT. This translates into CASSPAGRGNTIYF.

The chain couples TRBV5-5 to TRBJ1-3, with D tentatively TRBD1 (5 bases). The germline CDR1 and CDR2 sequences are SGHKS and YYEKEE (reference sequence). V lost 2 bases to trimming and J lost 0 bases, with 12 bases between them. CDR3 length: 16 amino acids. The CDR3 bases are TGTGCCAGCAGCTTACAAGGGGTTAACTCTGGAAACACCATATATTTT. This translates into CASSLQGVNSGNTIYF.

The rearrangement links TRBV9 to TRBJ2-3; D is ambiguous. CDR3 length: 16 amino acids. Germline V gene data show CDR1 as SGDLS and CDR2 as YYNGEE. V dropped 3 bases and J dropped 0 bases, with 14 bases sitting between them. The CDR3 protein is CASSALTGSSTDTQYF. In nucleotides, the CDR3 is TGTGCCAGCAGCGCTCTGACGGGTTCTAGCACAGATACGCAGTATTTT.

This chain joins TRBV4-2 and TRBJ2-3; D perhaps matches TRBD1 (5 bases). Germline V gene data show CDR1 as LGHNA and CDR2 as YNFKEQ. The CDR3 spans 15 residues. V dropped 3 bases and J dropped 7 bases, with 17 bases sitting between them. CDR3 sequence: CASSQIGAPENTQYF. CDR3 nucleotides: TGTGCCAGCAGCCAGATTGGGGCCCCGGAGAATACGCAGTATTTT.

The chain links TRBV7-2 to TRBJ1-2; D remains unclear. The germline gives CDR1 SGHTA, CDR2 FQGNSA. Trimming left V 1 base short and J 2 bases short, with 8 bases between. The CDR3 contains 14 residues. The CDR3 is CASSLGGSNYGYTF. In nucleotides, the CDR3 is TGTGCCAGCAGCTTAGGGGGATCGAACTATGGCTACACCTTC.